One sample yielded the 5 T cell receptor beta chains listed below, sequenced in a study of OX40 agonist ivuxolimab in advanced cancers. Sequenced by immunoSEQ multiplex PCR; TCRdb stores in-frame clones only, minus some. The sample shows approximately 77,000 clones, 85% to 95% of them seen only once. The sample consisted of CD4+ or CD8+ T cells sorted from blood, taken in a trial of the OX40 agonist ivuxolimab. The receptor set was obtained from an adult with an advanced solid tumor such as melanoma, head and neck, liver or kidney cancer.

The chain employs TRBV9 and TRBJ2-2, with TRBD2 matching over 11 bases. This CDR3 comprises 16 residues. The junction had 2 bases not matched to a gene; V was cut back by 0 bases and J by 4 bases. CDR1 and CDR2 from the germline V gene are SGDLS and YYNGEE. The CDR3 loop is CASSVGGLAATGELFF. As DNA, the CDR3 is TGTGCCAGCAGCGTAGGGGGACTAGCGGCCACCGGGGAGCTGTTTTTT.

This sequence joins TRBV6-5 and TRBJ2-7; TRBD1 is a possible D gene (6 bases). Per the germline V gene, CDR1 is MNHEY and CDR2 is SVGAGI. This CDR3 region has 16 residues. V was pared by 0 bases and J by 1 base, with 13 bases between. DNA of the CDR3: TGTGCCAGCAGTTACTCCAAAAACACAGGGTCCTACGAGCAGTACTTC. Encoded protein: CASSYSKNTGSYEQYF.

J is TRBJ1-2 and V is TRBV6-5; D gene ambiguous. V was pared by 6 bases and J by 6 bases, with 14 bases between. The CDR3 spans 13 residues. Per the germline V gene, CDR1 is MNHEY and CDR2 is SVGAGI. The chain's CDR3 is CASSWLLAHGYTF. CDR3 in DNA: TGTGCCAGCAGCTGGCTCCTCGCACATGGCTACACCTTC.

The chain uses TRBV7-8 and TRBJ2-7; 9 nucleotides line up with TRBD1. Germline CDR1 is SGHVS and CDR2 is FQNEAQ. This CDR3 comprises 14 residues. With V trimmed by 5 bases and J by 4 bases, 6 bases remained unmatched. CDR3 in DNA: TGTGCCAGCAGCCCGCGACAGGGGGTTTACGAGCAGTACTTC. Translating it yields CASSPRQGVYEQYF.

This chain joins TRBV18 and TRBJ1-3, with 7 bases identical to TRBD1. Trimming removed 2 bases from V and 2 bases from J; junction bases left unmatched: 9. In germline, CDR1 is KGHSH, CDR2 LQKENI. The CDR3 sequence is 17 residues long. The CDR3 nucleotides are TGTGCCAGCTCACCAGTCGTCGCGACAGGGACTGGAAACACCATATATTTT. It specifies CASSPVVATGTGNTIYF.